Sequencing of this TCR beta chain was carried out in a study of regulatory T cells in long-lasting Graves disease. Trimming took off 4 bases at V and 0 bases at J, with 11 bases between the two ends. This CDR3 has 15 amino acids. Germline V gene sequence: CDR1 SGHVS, CDR2 FQNEAQ. Time point meaning: newly diagnosed GD, antithyroid drugs for less than 3 months. Following extraction of RNA from PBMCs, that RNA was used to make the TCR library. Criteria from the American Thyroid Association guidelines were applied to diagnose Graves' disease. This clonotype was picked up many times. The antigen is not known. Study-wide findings and caveats: Lower TCR diversity characterized persistent Graves' patients relative to newly diagnosed patients.

TCR beta libraries were built with iRepertoire HTBI primers and Arm-PCR of CDR3 regions. TCRdb re-analysed the multiplex PCR reads in MiXCR, keeping a single row per CDR3 protein. The sample yields 450,000 to 700,000 distinct CDR3 sequences, roughly 12% seen once. These data were also filed under a second study, of T cells in Graves' hyperthyroidism and ophthalmopathy.

V usage is TRBV7-8 and J usage is TRBJ2-3; the D is unclear. This receptor was taken from a man aged 30 to 45 with Graves disease. Sequencing was performed on peripheral blood mononuclear cells (PBMCs), taken at new diagnosis, from a patient treated with antithyroid drugs. The CDR3 here is CASSSRADSTDTQYF. The CDR3 nucleotides are TGTGCCAGCAGCTCCCGGGCGGATAGCACAGATACGCAGTATTTT.